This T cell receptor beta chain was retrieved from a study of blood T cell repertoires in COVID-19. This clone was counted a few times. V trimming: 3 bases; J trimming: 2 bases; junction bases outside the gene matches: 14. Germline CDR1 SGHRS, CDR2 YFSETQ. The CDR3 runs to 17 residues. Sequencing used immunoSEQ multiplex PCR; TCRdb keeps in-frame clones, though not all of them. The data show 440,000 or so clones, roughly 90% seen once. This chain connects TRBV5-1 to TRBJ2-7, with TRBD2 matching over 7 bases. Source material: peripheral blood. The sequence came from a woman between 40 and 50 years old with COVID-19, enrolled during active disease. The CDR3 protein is CASSWGLGAGPTYEQYF. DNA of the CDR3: TGCGCCAGCAGCTGGGGCCTCGGAGCGGGACCAACCTACGAGCAGTACTTC. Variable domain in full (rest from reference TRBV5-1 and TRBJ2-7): KAGVTQTPRYLIKTRGQQVTLSCSPISGHRSVSWYQQTPGQGLQFLFEYFSETQRNKGNFPGRFSGRQFSNSRSEMNVSTLELGDSALYLCASSWGLGAGPTYEQYFGPGTRLTVT.